These 31 T cell receptor beta chains originate from one sample sequenced in a study of Graves' ophthalmopathy and Graves' hyperthyroidism. RNA transcripts were the template, and TCR beta CDR3 regions were amplified from them. The first-round RT-PCR employed HTBI primers together with the Qiagen OneStep RT-PCR kit. A multiplex PCR was then performed as the second round. TCRdb re-called the multiplex PCR reads through MiXCR, storing one row per CDR3 protein. The sample holds 360,000 or so distinct CDR3 sequences, approximately 16% seen once. The sequenced sample was peripheral blood. The receptors stem from a woman younger than 30 with Graves' ophthalmopathy.

This clonotype was detected ten times or more. The V call is TRBV5-1, the J call TRBJ2-4; TRBD1 aligns across 7 bases. The CDR3 extends over 16 amino acids. From germline, CDR1 is SGHRS and CDR2 YFSETQ. The V segment lost 0 bases and the J segment 2 bases; nucleotides outside the gene matches: 5. The DNA of the CDR3 is TGCGCCAGCAGCTTGGGACAGGGAATAACCAAAAACATTCAGTACTTC. Amino acid sequence: CASSLGQGITKNIQYF.

In this sample, this clonotype turned up many times. The chain recombines TRBV10-3 with TRBJ2-7; possible D gene TRBD1, 5 bases. V was trimmed by 4 bases and J by 2 bases, leaving 9 bases between them. This CDR3 has 13 residues. Germline V gene data show CDR1 as ENHRY and CDR2 as SYGVKD. The CDR3 DNA follows: TGTGCCATCAGTGTAGACAGAACCTACGAGCAGTACTTC. This gives the protein CAISVDRTYEQYF.

This clonotype appeared a single time. This chain connects TRBV28 to TRBJ2-7; 7 bases match TRBD1. Germline values: CDR1 MDHEN, CDR2 SYDVKM. The V gene end was trimmed by 6 bases and the J gene end by 2 bases; junction bases not matched to a gene: 7. This CDR3 has 14 residues. The CDR3 protein is CASRRTGQAYEQYF. The CDR3, as DNA: TGTGCCAGCAGACGGACAGGTCAGGCCTACGAGCAGTACTTC.

This clonotype was seen ten or more times. The CDR3 protein is CASSVRQGTGNYGYTF. Here the CDR3 DNA reads TGTGCCAGCAGTGTCCGGCAGGGGACCGGGAACTATGGCTACACCTTC. The rearrangement joins TRBV6-1 to TRBJ1-2; a possible D gene is TRBD1 (6 bases). Germline CDR1 and CDR2: MNHNS and SASEGT. V shed 4 bases and J shed 2 bases, with 17 bases lying between them. This CDR3 comprises 16 residues.

Ten or more counts support this clonotype. This chain joins TRBV6-1 and TRBJ1-2; the D gene is possibly TRBD1 (6 bases). CDR1 is MNHNS, CDR2 SASEGT, per germline. Trimming removed 6 bases from V and 7 bases from J, with 12 bases in between. This CDR3 has 12 residues. CDR3 DNA sequence: TGTGCCAGCAGCTTCACAGGGTCTGGCTACACCTTC. Its translation: CASSFTGSGYTF.

There are a few counts of this clonotype. V and J are TRBV11-1 and TRBJ2-4; either TRBD1 or TRBD2 may fit D (5 bases each). CDR1 is SGHAT, CDR2 FQDESV, per germline (reference sequence). V was shortened by 6 bases and J by 0 bases, with 15 bases between the two germline ends. This CDR3 comprises 16 residues. The CDR3 spells CASSPVGGIAKNIQYF. For the CDR3, the DNA is TGTGCCAGCAGTCCTGTTGGGGGAATAGCCAAAAACATTCAGTACTTC.

In its sample, this clonotype was seen a few times. The chain carries TRBV18 and TRBJ2-5; 8 bases fit TRBD2. The V gene end was trimmed by 4 bases and the J gene end by 5 bases; junction bases not matched to a gene: 9. Germline loops: CDR1 KGHSH, CDR2 LQKENI. CDR3 length: 15 residues. The CDR3 loop reads CASSQLAGRKETQYF. CDR3 nucleotide sequence: TGTGCCAGCTCACAGTTAGCGGGGCGGAAGGAGACCCAGTACTTC.

The chain joins TRBV6-5 to TRBJ1-3, with TRBD1 as a possible D gene (5 bases). The germline gives CDR1 MNHEY, CDR2 SVGAGI. This CDR3 has 15 amino acids. V lost 2 bases and J 0 bases, leaving 8 bases between the germline ends. CDR3 residues: CASSYERGSGNTIYF. In DNA form, the CDR3 reads TGTGCCAGCAGTTACGAGAGGGGCTCTGGAAACACCATATATTTT.

This chain links TRBV6-2 or TRBV6-3 with TRBJ1-2, with a tentative D call TRBD1 (5 bases). From germline, CDR1 is MNHEY and CDR2 SVGEGT. The CDR3 is 14 residues long. Trimming took off 6 bases at V and 3 bases at J, with 14 bases between the two ends. CDR3 bases: TGTGCCAGCAGAAGACAGACAATGGACTATGGCTACACCTTC. This gives the protein CASRRQTMDYGYTF.

This clonotype has ten or more counts. This chain's CDR3 is CASERDMNTEAFF. The CDR3 DNA reads TGTGCCAGCGAGAGGGACATGAACACTGAAGCTTTCTTT. V gene TRBV9 combines with J gene TRBJ1-1; weak D call: TRBD1 (6 bases). Trimming removed 7 bases at V and 0 bases at J, with 10 bases between. The CDR3 runs 13 residues. Germline V CDR1 and CDR2: SGDLS, YYNGEE.

This clonotype was seen many times. The chain links TRBV4-3 to TRBJ1-2; the D is unclear. CDR1 LGHNA and CDR2 YSLEER come from the germline V gene. With 0 bases removed from V and 1 base from J, the gap between germline ends came to 0 bases. This CDR3 spans 12 amino acids. The CDR3 coding sequence is TGCGCCAGCAGCCAAGATAACTATGGCTACACCTTC. Translating gives CASSQDNYGYTF.

This clonotype was found once. This chain connects TRBV15 to TRBJ1-5; D gene ambiguous. V was shortened by 0 bases and J by 6 bases, with 6 bases between the two germline ends. CDR3 size: 13 residues. CDR1 and CDR2 (germline): LNHNV, YYDKDF (reference sequence). CDR3 sequence reads: CATSREQLQPQHF. The CDR3 DNA reads as TGTGCCACCAGCAGAGAACAACTTCAGCCCCAGCATTTT.

In its sample, this clonotype was seen many times. This chain links TRBV7-2 with TRBJ2-5; D gene uncertain. The V gene's germline CDR1 is SGHTA and CDR2 FQGNSA. The V end was cut by 1 base, the J end by 0 bases, with 6 bases between. The CDR3 has 14 residues. The CDR3 DNA reads TGTGCCAGCAGCTTAGGGGTCTACCAAGAGACCCAGTACTTC. It specifies CASSLGVYQETQYF.

The V gene is TRBV12-3 or TRBV12-4, the J gene TRBJ2-4; TRBD1 matches at 8 bases. The CDR3 is 15 residues long. Losses at the gene ends were 1 base for V and 4 bases for J; bases not matched to a gene: 3. The CDR3 region has the DNA TGTGCCAGCAGTTTAGGTCGGACAGGGAAAAACATTCAGTACTTC. Translated, it gives CASSLGRTGKNIQYF.

Ten or more counts support this clonotype. This chain connects TRBV7-2 to TRBJ2-5; D gene unclear. V lost 4 bases, J lost 0 bases, and 15 bases lay in between. The germline V gene has CDR1 SGHTA and CDR2 FQGNSA. CDR3 size: 16 residues. The CDR3 DNA reads as TGTGCCAGCAGCTCAGCCTCGTGGGCTAACCAAGAGACCCAGTACTTC. This codes for CASSSASWANQETQYF.

This clonotype came up many times. The gene calls are TRBV24-1 and TRBJ2-5; D remains ambiguous. V was shortened by 4 bases and J by 5 bases, with 13 bases between the two germline ends. CDR1 is KGHDR and CDR2 is SFDVKD in the germline V gene. The CDR3 length is 14 residues. The DNA for the CDR3 is TGTGCCACCAGTGAGGACGACATGACGGAGACCCAGTACTTC. This translates into CATSEDDMTETQYF.

This clonotype has a count of ten or more. The chain combines TRBV9 with TRBJ1-1; D gene unclear. The CDR3 runs 16 residues. The ends were cut back, 4 bases at V and 1 base at J, with 17 bases in the middle. Germline CDR1 reads SGDLS; CDR2 reads YYNGEE. The CDR3 coding sequence is TGTGCCAGCAGCCCCTCCCACACTGTAGGGAACACTGAAGCTTTCTTT. Its translation: CASSPSHTVGNTEAFF.

This clonotype was detected many times. The V gene is TRBV7-2, the J gene TRBJ2-5; a weak D match, TRBD2 (5 bases). The CDR3 is made up of 17 amino acids. The germline V gene has CDR1 SGHTA and CDR2 FQGNSA. V was trimmed by 0 bases and J by 4 bases, leaving 18 bases between them. Written as DNA, the CDR3 is TGTGCCAGCAGCTTAGCGCGATCGGCTCGGGGAACAGAGACCCAGTACTTC. This codes for CASSLARSARGTETQYF.

This clonotype has at least ten counts. The genes are TRBV7-2 and TRBJ1-3, with D perhaps TRBD1 (6 bases). V lost 4 bases, J lost 7 bases, and 14 bases lay in between. CDR1 and CDR2 from the germline V gene are SGHTA and FQGNSA. The CDR3 loop spans 14 amino acids. This CDR3 is CASSSGQISNTIYF. Here the CDR3 DNA reads TGTGCCAGCAGCTCGGGACAAATATCGAACACCATATATTTT.

Ten or more counts support this clonotype. The chain combines TRBV11-2 with TRBJ2-2, with a tentative D call TRBD2 (6 bases). The V and J ends lost 1 base and 5 bases respectively, with 17 bases between them. Germline CDR1 and CDR2: SGHAT and FQNNGV. This CDR3 is 17 amino acids long. DNA for the CDR3: TGTGCCAGCAGCTTAGTAGCCGGGACTGGAGGGACCGGGGAGCTGTTTTTT. Protein: CASSLVAGTGGTGELFF. The full variable domain, with the rest looked up from reference TRBV11-2 and TRBJ2-2, is EAGVAQSPRYKIIEKRQSVAFWCNPISGHATLYWYQQILGQGPKLLIQFQNNGVVDDSQLPKDRFSAERLKGVDSTLKIQPAKLEDSAVYLCASSLVAGTGGTGELFFGEGSRLTVL.

This clonotype has ten or more counts. The rearrangement joins TRBV6-1 to TRBJ2-7; tentatively, D is TRBD1 (5 bases). The CDR3 has 14 amino acids. CDR1 is MNHNS and CDR2 is SASEGT in the germline V gene. V was cut by 6 bases and J by 0 bases, with 12 bases left in between. The CDR3 sequence: CASRNPRVSYEQYF. The CDR3 coding sequence is TGTGCCAGCAGAAACCCCAGGGTCTCCTACGAGCAGTACTTC.

The table lists this clonotype with a few counts. This rearrangement joins TRBV7-3 to TRBJ2-5; tentatively, D is TRBD1 or TRBD2 (5 bases each). Germline V lookup: CDR1 SGHTA, CDR2 FQGTGA. Trimming left V 3 bases short and J 2 bases short, with 13 bases between. The CDR3 has 15 residues. DNA for the CDR3: TGTGCCAGCAGCTTTGATCCGGGACGGCAAGAGACCCAGTACTTC. It specifies CASSFDPGRQETQYF.

This clonotype was recorded at least ten times. The gene calls are TRBV28 and TRBJ2-7; 7 bases match TRBD1. The length of the CDR3 is 16 residues. Per germline, CDR1 MDHEN and CDR2 SYDVKM. After removal of 6 bases from V and 1 base from J, the junction contained 12 bases not matched to a gene. Written as DNA, the CDR3 is TGTGCCAGCAGCACAGGGGCAGCTGCCCTTTCCTACGAGCAGTACTTC. Residues: CASSTGAAALSYEQYF.

This clonotype has at least ten counts. The rearrangement uses TRBV6-5 and TRBJ1-2; no firm D call. The germline V and J ends were trimmed by 7 bases and 3 bases, with 12 bases remaining between them. In germline, CDR1 is MNHEY, CDR2 SVGAGI. The CDR3 consists of 13 residues. This chain's CDR3 is CASKGTTDYGYTF. The DNA for the CDR3 is TGTGCCAGCAAAGGCACTACGGACTATGGCTACACCTTC.

This clonotype came up many times. This chain links TRBV28 with TRBJ2-7, with a weak D call TRBD1 (6 bases). Germline loops: CDR1 MDHEN, CDR2 SYDVKM. This CDR3 comprises 14 residues. V was pared by 6 bases and J by 2 bases, with 14 bases between. The CDR3 sequence: CASSPTGLTYEQYF. CDR3 nucleotides: TGTGCCAGCAGCCCCACAGGGTTAACCTACGAGCAGTACTTC.

This clonotype was found many times. The chain links TRBV12-3 or TRBV12-4 to TRBJ2-6; tentatively, D is TRBD1 (5 bases). With 2 bases removed from V and 2 bases from J, the gap between germline ends came to 7 bases. The CDR3 loop spans 15 amino acids. The DNA of the CDR3 is TGTGCCAGCAGTTTAAGGGGCGCTGGGGCCAACGTCCTGACTTTC. Protein product: CASSLRGAGANVLTF.

This clonotype was counted between two and nine times. The rearrangement links TRBV4-1 to TRBJ2-7; 7 bases match TRBD1. The germline V gene has CDR1 MGHRA and CDR2 YSYEKL. The CDR3 covers 19 residues. J was trimmed by 0 bases and V by 5 bases; bases with no gene match: 19. The CDR3 DNA follows: TGCGCCAGCAGCGGAGCCGCAGGGGGTCGACAGGGAATCTCCTACGAGCAGTACTTC. It is translated as CASSGAAGGRQGISYEQYF.

V is TRBV27 and J is TRBJ1-1; maybe TRBD1 (5 bases). The ends were cut back, 10 bases at V and 0 bases at J, with 12 bases in the middle. Germline CDR1 and CDR2: MNHEY and SMNVEV (reference sequence). This CDR3 spans 13 amino acids. Here the CDR3 DNA reads TGTGCCACCCAGAGGGGCCTGAACACTGAAGCTTTCTTT. This sequence encodes CATQRGLNTEAFF.

This clonotype has at least ten counts. The chain combines TRBV20-1 with TRBJ2-5; D remains ambiguous. This CDR3 contains 12 residues. The germline gives CDR1 DFQATT, CDR2 SNEGSKA (reference sequence). Between the trimmed V and J ends, which lost 8 bases and 0 bases, there was a span of 10 bases. CDR3 bases: TGCAGTTCAAAACCTAACCAAGAGACCCAGTACTTC. This translates into CSSKPNQETQYF.

This clonotype was observed at least ten times. The gene calls are TRBV2 and TRBJ1-5, with 8 bases lining up with TRBD1. The CDR3 runs 14 residues. CDR1 is SNHLY, CDR2 FYNNEI, per germline. Trimming removed 5 bases from V and 4 bases from J; junction bases left unmatched: 4. The CDR3, as DNA: TGTGCCAGCAGTAATGGACAGGGTAATCAGCCCCAGCATTTT. Translation gives CASSNGQGNQPQHF.

In its sample, this clonotype was seen many times. The V gene is TRBV7-8, the J gene TRBJ1-1; possible D gene TRBD1, 5 bases. CDR3 size: 14 residues. Trimming stripped 3 bases from V and 4 bases from J, with 12 bases between. Per the germline V gene, CDR1 is SGHVS and CDR2 is FQNEAQ. The chain's CDR3 is CASSFVGGGTEAFF. CDR3 DNA sequence: TGTGCCAGCAGCTTCGTGGGCGGGGGCACTGAAGCTTTCTTT.